This TCR beta chain originates from a study of cytomegalovirus exposure and HLA in healthy donors. Looking at the study overall: Earlier findings included approximately 120 million unique TCR beta sequences obtained from about 180 million T cells.

The CDR3 extends over 14 amino acids. The germline V gene encodes CDR1 MNHEY and CDR2 SMNVEV (reference sequence). V shed 6 bases and J 2 bases; nucleotides not matched to a gene: 6. Study-level results: It emerged from a later analysis that several of the most significant clusters appeared to be linked to common viral pathogens. Analyzed later, most CMV-associated TCR beta chains appeared HLA-restricted. CMV antigen specificity was confirmed in vitro for three CMV-associated chains.

Only one count was recorded for this clone. The antigen is unknown. Amplification used 60 Vbeta primers and 13 Jbeta primers. Sequencing used immunoSEQ multiplex PCR; TCRdb keeps in-frame clones, though not all of them. The table has 55,000 to 75,000 clones, 65% to 75% seen once. Source material: PBMCs. The genes are TRBV27 and TRBJ2-5; 7 bases align to TRBD2. The origin of this receptor is a young man in good health and CMV-seropositive. The CDR3 DNA follows: TGTGCCAGCAGCCCGTGGGAGGGGCAAGAGACCCAGTACTTC. It specifies CASSPWEGQETQYF.